Described below is a single T cell receptor (beta chain) sequence and its context. What it binds is not known. Repertoires were generated with immunoSEQ multiplex PCR, while TCRdb's copy carries only in-frame clones and drops some. The sample carries 83,000 or so clones, roughly 90% recorded once. The data belong to a study of T cell responses to AZD1222 COVID-19 vaccine. Study findings and constraints: The CD4 TCRs associated with vaccination extended across spike and predominated at 160-218 and 743-854. Donors, mostly white British, included more females; clonal diversity was possibly underestimated. Reports say nearly half of spike-specific TCRs go after unmutated variant regions.

V shed 5 bases and J shed 6 bases, with 10 bases lying between them. The CDR3 runs to 12 residues. The germline gives CDR1 MDHEN, CDR2 SYDVKM. Researchers grouped second doses given at about 4 or about 12 weeks into one pool. The TCR comes from an adult who received the AZD1222 COVID-19 vaccine. The source was peripheral blood, collected 28 days after the second AZD1222 dose. This rearrangement joins TRBV28 to TRBJ1-2; no clear D. CDR3 region: CASSDPSNGYTF. In nucleotides, the CDR3 is TGTGCCAGCAGTGATCCCTCCAATGGCTACACCTTC.